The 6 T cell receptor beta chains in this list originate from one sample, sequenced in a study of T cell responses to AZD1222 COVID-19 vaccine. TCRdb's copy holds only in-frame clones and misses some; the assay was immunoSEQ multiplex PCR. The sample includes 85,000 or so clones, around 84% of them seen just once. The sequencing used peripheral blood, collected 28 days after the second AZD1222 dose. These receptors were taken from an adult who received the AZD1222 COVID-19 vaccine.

CDR3 DNA: TGCGCCAGCAGCCAAGACCCCCAATCCACCGGGGAGCTGTTTTTT. It encodes CASSQDPQSTGELFF. V usage is TRBV4-1 and J usage is TRBJ2-2; D remains unclear. CDR3 length equals 15 residues. The germline CDR1 and CDR2 sequences are MGHRA and YSYEKL. Trimming stripped 0 bases from V and 4 bases from J, with 9 bases between.

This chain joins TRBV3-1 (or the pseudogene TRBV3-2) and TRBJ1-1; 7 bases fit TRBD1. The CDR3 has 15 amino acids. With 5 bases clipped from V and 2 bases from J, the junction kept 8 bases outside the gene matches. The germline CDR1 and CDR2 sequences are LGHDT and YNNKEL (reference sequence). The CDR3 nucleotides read TGTGCCAGCAGCGTAACAGGGACAGTAAACACTGAAGCTTTCTTT. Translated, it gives CASSVTGTVNTEAFF.

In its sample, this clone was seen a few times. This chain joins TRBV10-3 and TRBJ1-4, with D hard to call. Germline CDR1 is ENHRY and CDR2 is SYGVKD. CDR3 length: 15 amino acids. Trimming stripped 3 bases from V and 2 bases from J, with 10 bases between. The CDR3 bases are TGTGCCATCAGTGACACTGTGGGGACTAATGAAAAACTGTTTTTT. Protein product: CAISDTVGTNEKLFF.

The CDR3 loop is CAWSGTGVQPQHF. CDR3 bases: TGTGCCTGGAGCGGGACAGGGGTTCAGCCCCAGCATTTT. The chain has TRBV30 and TRBJ1-5, with 10 bases fitting TRBD1. J was trimmed by 6 bases and V by 3 bases; bases with no gene match: 2. The CDR3 length is 13 residues. Per the germline V gene, CDR1 is GTSNPN and CDR2 is SVGIG (reference sequence).

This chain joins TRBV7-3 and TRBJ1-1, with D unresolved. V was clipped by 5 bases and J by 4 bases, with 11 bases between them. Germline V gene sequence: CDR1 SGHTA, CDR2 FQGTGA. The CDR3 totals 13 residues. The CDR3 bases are TGTGCCAGCAGCGTAGGACGGCTCACTGAAGCTTTCTTT. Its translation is CASSVGRLTEAFF. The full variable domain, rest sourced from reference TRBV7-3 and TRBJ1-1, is GAGVSQTPSNKVTEKGKYVELRCDPISGHTALYWYRQSLGQGPEFLIYFQGTGAADDSGLPNDRFFAVRPEGSVSTLKIQRTERGDSAVYLCASSVGRLTEAFFGQGTRLTVV.

CDR3 region: CASSSLRDRLYEQYF. The CDR3, as DNA: TGTGCCAGCAGCTCCCTCCGGGACAGACTCTACGAGCAGTACTTC. V usage is TRBV11-2 and J usage is TRBJ2-7; 7 bases fit TRBD1. Germline V gene sequence: CDR1 SGHAT, CDR2 FQNNGV. V lost 4 bases, J lost 3 bases, and 9 bases stayed unmatched. This CDR3 region has 15 residues.